Sequencing of this TCR beta chain was carried out in a study of PD-L1 blockade in urothelial cancer. Patients yielded 1 to 8 samples each, pretreatment and on-treatment. Sequencing was performed with immunoSEQ multiplex PCR; in TCRdb, only in-frame clones are kept and a portion is missing. The sample includes about 52,000 clones, roughly 80% seen only once; the top ten take about 3.6%. Germline assignment: CDR1 MDHEN and CDR2 SYDVKM. J was trimmed by 2 bases and V by 4 bases; bases with no gene match: 7. This CDR3 contains 15 residues. V gene TRBV28 combines with J gene TRBJ2-7; 8 bases align to TRBD2. This receptor was obtained from a man aged 65 to 85 with urothelial cancer. Sequencing was performed on PBMCs, taken around atezolizumab (anti-PD-L1) treatment. CDR3 in DNA: TGTGCCAGCAGTTCCATAGCGGGACCGCCCTACGAGCAGTACTTC. This translates into CASSSIAGPPYEQYF.